These 20 T cell receptor beta chains share one sample of origin, sequenced in a study of cytomegalovirus exposure and HLA in healthy donors. Repertoires were generated with immunoSEQ multiplex PCR, while TCRdb's copy carries only in-frame clones and drops some. The data contain over 200,000 clones, around nine tenths of them singletons. The material sequenced was PBMCs. The receptors come from a woman younger than 35 in good health and CMV-seronegative.

This chain links TRBV7-8 with TRBJ2-5; 7 positions agree with TRBD2. CDR3 length: 14 residues. Trimming at V came to 6 bases and at J to 1 base, leaving 5 bases not matched to a gene. Germline values: CDR1 SGHVS, CDR2 FQNEAQ. CDR3 sequence (DNA): TGTGCCAGCAGAGCGGGACGGTTCCAAGAGACCCAGTACTTC. Its translation is CASRAGRFQETQYF.

The CDR3 DNA reads as TGTGCCAGTAGTAGGCGGGATGAATACGAGCAGTACTTC. Amino acid sequence: CASSRRDEYEQYF. J is TRBJ2-7 and V is TRBV19, with D possibly being TRBD2 (6 bases). CDR3 size: 13 residues. Germline-derived CDR1 and CDR2 are LNHDA and SQIVND (reference sequence). Trimming took 4 bases from V and 4 from J, leaving 11 bases between them.

The chain couples TRBV29-1 to TRBJ2-7, with D possibly matching TRBD1 (5 bases). V was cut by 6 bases and J by 7 bases, with 16 bases left in between. Germline V gene sequence: CDR1 SQVTM, CDR2 ANQGSEA. The CDR3 sequence is 12 residues long. The CDR3 reads CSVPSIRGEQYF. As DNA, the CDR3 is TGCAGCGTCCCCTCCATTAGGGGAGAGCAGTACTTC.

This clone was seen only once. The chain couples TRBV6-5 to TRBJ2-1; 11 bases fit TRBD2. The CDR3 runs to 15 residues. V lost 5 bases to trimming and J lost 3 bases; unmatched junction nucleotides: 3. Germline CDR1 and CDR2: MNHEY and SVGAGI. The CDR3 sequence: CASSKLAGDYNEQFF. The CDR3 DNA is TGTGCCAGCAGTAAACTAGCGGGAGACTACAATGAGCAGTTCTTC.

The rearrangement joins TRBV29-1 to TRBJ1-3, with 10 bases matching TRBD1. CDR1 and CDR2 from the germline V gene are SQVTM and ANQGSEA. The CDR3 consists of 14 residues. Trimming cost V 3 bases and J 2 bases; bases outside gene matches: 1. The CDR3 region is CSVDGQGAGNTIYF. In DNA form, the CDR3 reads TGCAGCGTTGACGGACAGGGGGCTGGAAACACCATATATTTT.

The chain has TRBV5-6 and TRBJ2-5, with TRBD2 matching 10 bases. The CDR3 has 16 amino acids. Germline V CDR1 and CDR2: SGHDT, YYEEEE. After removal of 1 base from V and 5 bases from J, the junction contained 8 bases not matched to a gene. The CDR3 DNA follows: TGTGCCAGCAGCTTGACGCTAGCGGGAGACTGGGAGACCCAGTACTTC. Residues: CASSLTLAGDWETQYF.

CDR3 sequence reads: CASSAGNRYYGYTF. The CDR3, as DNA: TGCGCCAGCTCAGCAGGGAATAGGTACTATGGCTACACCTTC. The genes are TRBV5-1 and TRBJ1-2, with D possibly TRBD1 on 5 matching bases. Trimming pared 7 bases from V and 3 bases from J, leaving 16 bases between. Germline V gene data show CDR1 as SGHRS and CDR2 as YFSETQ. This CDR3 is 14 amino acids long.

The gene calls are TRBV29-1 and TRBJ2-1; 8 bases agree with TRBD2. The germline V gene has CDR1 SQVTM and CDR2 ANQGSEA. The CDR3 covers 14 residues. Losses at the gene ends were 6 bases for V and 3 bases for J; bases not matched to a gene: 7. The CDR3, as DNA: TGCAGCGTCGAACTAGCGGAAAGCTACAATGAGCAGTTCTTC. Protein: CSVELAESYNEQFF.

This clone was counted between two and nine times. The chain uses TRBV6-6 and TRBJ1-5; possibly TRBD1 for D (6 bases). Germline loops: CDR1 MNHNY, CDR2 SVGAGI (reference sequence). The CDR3 contains 14 residues. Trimming removed 8 bases at V and 3 bases at J, with 14 bases between. CDR3 sequence: CASGYPGDNQPQHF. CDR3 DNA sequence: TGTGCCAGCGGGTATCCAGGGGACAATCAGCCCCAGCATTTT.

The chain combines TRBV7-8 with TRBJ1-2; 7 bases fit TRBD1. The V gene's germline CDR1 is SGHVS and CDR2 FQNEAQ. The length of the CDR3 is 14 residues. Losses at the gene ends were 5 bases for V and 4 bases for J; bases not matched to a gene: 7. CDR3 protein: CASSPNRGRYGYTF. The DNA of the CDR3 is TGTGCCAGCAGCCCCAACAGGGGCCGCTATGGCTACACCTTC.

A single count supports this clone. J is TRBJ2-2 and V is TRBV6-6; TRBD1 aligns across 7 bases. The CDR3 has 16 amino acids. V lost 7 bases, J lost 6 bases, and 14 bases stayed unmatched. The V gene's germline CDR1 is MNHNY and CDR2 SVGAGI (reference sequence). The CDR3 coding sequence is TGTGCCAGCATGGACAACAGGGGAAGGGACGCCGGGGAGCTGTTTTTT. This translates into CASMDNRGRDAGELFF.

This chain connects TRBV2 to TRBJ2-1, with 8 bases fitting TRBD2. CDR3 length equals 15 residues. The V segment lost 11 bases and the J segment 2 bases; nucleotides outside the gene matches: 11. Germline V gene lookup returns CDR1 SNHLY and CDR2 FYNNEI. CDR3 coding DNA: TGTGCCCCCTCCCCGGCGGGGGGCACCTACAATGAGCAGTTCTTC. Translated: CAPSPAGGTYNEQFF.

The chain carries TRBV10-2 and TRBJ2-2; weak D call: TRBD2 (6 bases). The V and J ends lost 5 bases and 4 bases respectively, with 17 bases between them. Germline CDR1 WSHSY, CDR2 SAAADI. The CDR3 contains 16 residues. CDR3 region: CASSTWRGTLTGELFF. Written as DNA, the CDR3 is TGCGCCAGCAGTACGTGGAGAGGGACTCTCACCGGGGAGCTGTTTTTT.

The CDR3, as DNA: TGCGCCAGCAGCTCCGGCCTGGATGGAGGTAATCAGCCCCAGCATTTT. Protein product: CASSSGLDGGNQPQHF. The rearrangement links TRBV5-1 to TRBJ1-5; unclear D gene. CDR1 and CDR2 from the germline V gene are SGHRS and YFSETQ. CDR3 length: 16 amino acids. With 3 bases removed from V and 4 bases from J, the gap between germline ends came to 17 bases.

V usage is TRBV27 and J usage is TRBJ2-1; 7 bases align to TRBD1. CDR1 and CDR2 from the germline V gene are MNHEY and SMNVEV (reference sequence). This CDR3 contains 14 residues. The V gene end was trimmed by 7 bases and the J gene end by 4 bases; junction bases not matched to a gene: 7. CDR3 sequence: CASTGTANYNEQFF. Here the CDR3 DNA reads TGTGCCAGCACTGGGACAGCGAATTACAATGAGCAGTTCTTC.

The rearrangement uses TRBV7-2 and TRBJ2-1; weak D call: TRBD2 (5 bases). Germline V gene sequence: CDR1 SGHTA, CDR2 FQGNSA. CDR3 length equals 12 residues. Trimming removed 1 base from V and 8 bases from J, with 6 bases in between. The CDR3 DNA reads as TGTGCCAGCAGCTTAGGAGGGTATGAGCAGTTCTTC. Translating it yields CASSLGGYEQFF.

The chain couples TRBV28 to TRBJ1-2, with 11 bases aligning to TRBD1. Losses at the gene ends were 8 bases for V and 5 bases for J; bases not matched to a gene: 13. CDR1 is MDHEN and CDR2 is SYDVKM in the germline V gene. The CDR3 consists of 16 residues. CDR3 bases: TGTGCCAGCCGGAGCCCCGGGACAGGGGGTTTGTATGGCTACACCTTC. It codes for CASRSPGTGGLYGYTF.

The J gene is TRBJ2-1, the V gene TRBV9, with a tentative D call TRBD1 (5 bases). Trimming stripped 2 bases from V and 8 bases from J, with 11 bases between. Germline assignment: CDR1 SGDLS and CDR2 YYNGEE. The CDR3 has 13 amino acids. The CDR3 DNA reads as TGTGCCAGCAGCGTCAGTAGGGGCCATGAGCAGTTCTTC. Its translation is CASSVSRGHEQFF.

The V call is TRBV11-2, the J call TRBJ2-2, with 7 bases aligning to TRBD1. CDR3 length: 14 residues. The V gene end was trimmed by 5 bases and the J gene end by 1 base; junction bases not matched to a gene: 1. Germline assignment: CDR1 SGHAT and CDR2 FQNNGV. CDR3 DNA: TGTGCCAGCAGCAGGACAGGGAACACCGGGGAGCTGTTTTTT. Amino acids: CASSRTGNTGELFF.

The rearrangement links TRBV5-4 to TRBJ1-2, with D maybe TRBD1 (6 bases). Germline V gene lookup returns CDR1 SGHNT and CDR2 YYREEE (reference sequence). V dropped 4 bases and J dropped 6 bases, with 16 bases sitting between them. The CDR3 sequence is 14 residues long. The CDR3 region is CASSQAGVSDGYTF. DNA of the CDR3: TGTGCCAGCAGCCAAGCAGGGGTCAGCGATGGCTACACCTTC.